Presented here are 18 T cell receptor beta chains from one specimen sequenced in a study of cytomegalovirus exposure and HLA in healthy donors. Libraries were prepared by immunoSEQ multiplex PCR; TCRdb keeps only in-frame clonotypes and omits some of them. The data contain roughly 130,000 clones, roughly 86% of them singletons. Sequencing was performed on PBMCs. These receptors came from a man aged 25-45 years in good health and CMV-seronegative.

The V gene is TRBV18, the J gene TRBJ2-7, with 15 bases identical to TRBD2. Germline V gives CDR1 KGHSH, CDR2 LQKENI. V trimming: 4 bases; J trimming: 2 bases; junction bases outside the gene matches: 6. The CDR3 consists of 17 residues. Here the CDR3 DNA reads TGTGCCAGCTCACAAGGGACTAGCGGGGGGTATACCTACGAGCAGTACTTC. Translating it yields CASSQGTSGGYTYEQYF.

Only a few counts were recorded for this clone. V usage is TRBV9 and J usage is TRBJ1-6; the match to TRBD1 covers 8 bases. The CDR3 has 17 amino acids. CDR1 is SGDLS and CDR2 is YYNGEE in the germline V gene. V lost 1 base to trimming and J lost 5 bases; unmatched junction nucleotides: 8. The CDR3 coding sequence is TGTGCCAGCAGCGTATCAGACAGGGGAACCCATAATTCACCCCTCCACTTT. It is translated as CASSVSDRGTHNSPLHF. The whole variable domain, filled in from reference TRBV9 and TRBJ1-6, reads DSGVTQTPKHLITATGQRVTLRCSPRSGDLSVYWYQQSLDQGLQFLIQYYNGEERAKGNILERFSAQQFPDLHSELNLSSLELGDSALYFCASSVSDRGTHNSPLHFGNGTRLTVT.

V is TRBV5-5 and J is TRBJ2-7; D is unclear. Germline values: CDR1 SGHKS, CDR2 YYEKEE (reference sequence). The V gene lost 1 base and the J gene lost 0 bases, with 8 bases spanning the gap. CDR3 length equals 14 residues. The CDR3 protein is CASSLSWSSYEQYF. CDR3 nucleotide sequence: TGTGCCAGCAGCTTGTCATGGAGCTCCTACGAGCAGTACTTC. Drawing the rest from reference TRBV5-5 and TRBJ2-7, the complete variable domain is DAGVTQSPTHLIKTRGQQVTLRCSPISGHKSVSWYQQVLGQGPQFIFQYYEKEERGRGNFPDRFSARQFPNYSSELNVNALLLGDSALYLCASSLSWSSYEQYFGPGTRLTVT.

V usage is TRBV5-1 and J usage is TRBJ2-7, with no clear D. The CDR3 consists of 13 residues. CDR1 is SGHRS, CDR2 YFSETQ, per germline. V was clipped by 2 bases and J by 0 bases, with 6 bases between them. The CDR3 sequence: CASSFGFSYEQYF. The CDR3 DNA reads as TGCGCCAGCAGCTTCGGGTTCTCCTACGAGCAGTACTTC.

The chain uses TRBV28 and TRBJ1-3, with D unclear. The CDR3 totals 14 residues. With 8 bases removed from V and 5 bases from J, the gap between germline ends came to 16 bases. Germline V gene data show CDR1 as MDHEN and CDR2 as SYDVKM. The CDR3 protein is CASHEESSRNTIYF. The CDR3 coding sequence is TGTGCCAGCCACGAAGAGAGTAGTCGAAACACCATATATTTT.

V gene TRBV5-6 combines with J gene TRBJ2-1; D gene unclear. The CDR3 extends over 11 amino acids. V lost 4 bases and J 9 bases, leaving 8 bases between the germline ends. Germline CDR1 SGHDT, CDR2 YYEEEE. The CDR3 reads CASSLPGEQFF. The CDR3 bases are TGTGCCAGCAGCCTCCCCGGTGAGCAGTTCTTC.

The chain employs TRBV5-1 and TRBJ1-3; maybe TRBD1 (5 bases). The germline V gene has CDR1 SGHRS and CDR2 YFSETQ. The CDR3 runs 15 residues. The V end was cut by 1 base, the J end by 3 bases, with 11 bases between. The CDR3 here is CASSLNGGIGNTIYF. CDR3 bases: TGCGCCAGCAGCTTGAATGGGGGGATTGGAAACACCATATATTTT.

Concerning this clone itself: Other DNA sequences in the same sample also yield this CDR3. The chain combines TRBV28 with TRBJ1-5, with TRBD1 matching over 11 bases. V lost 5 bases and J lost 5; bases outside the gene matches: 2. Per germline, CDR1 MDHEN and CDR2 SYDVKM. CDR3 length equals 14 residues. The CDR3 DNA reads TGTGCCAGCAGTCCGGGACAGGGGGATCAGCCCCAGCATTTT. This sequence encodes CASSPGQGDQPQHF. Together with reference TRBV28 and TRBJ1-5, the CDR3 gives the full variable domain: DVKVTQSSRYLVKRTGEKVFLECVQDMDHENMFWYRQDPGLGLRLIYFSYDVKMKEKGDIPEGYSVSREKKERFSLILESASTNQTSMYLCASSPGQGDQPQHFGDGTRLSIL.

The rearrangement links TRBV9 to TRBJ2-5; a possible D gene is TRBD2 (7 bases). In germline, CDR1 is SGDLS, CDR2 YYNGEE. The CDR3 runs to 16 residues. Trimming removed 0 bases from V and 5 bases from J, with 17 bases in between. The CDR3 nucleotides are TGTGCCAGCAGCGTAGGGGAGGGGGGGTGGCACGAGACCCAGTACTTC. Encoded protein: CASSVGEGGWHETQYF.

This clone was picked up one time. This chain links TRBV27 with TRBJ2-7; D gene unclear. The V end was cut by 8 bases, the J end by 5 bases, with 16 bases between. Germline-derived CDR1 and CDR2 are MNHEY and SMNVEV (reference sequence). This CDR3 is built from 13 residues. CDR3: CASHSLVGDEQYF. In DNA form, the CDR3 reads TGTGCCAGCCACAGTTTAGTCGGCGACGAGCAGTACTTC.

The chain couples TRBV7-3 to TRBJ2-1; tentatively, D is TRBD1 (5 bases). The CDR3 runs 13 residues. Trimming pared 2 bases from V and 5 bases from J, leaving 7 bases between. Germline V gives CDR1 SGHTA, CDR2 FQGTGA. DNA of the CDR3: TGTGCCAGCAGCTTAGCCAGGGACAATGAGCAGTTCTTC. The encoded protein is CASSLARDNEQFF. Full variable domain (remainder filled in from reference TRBV7-3 and TRBJ2-1): GAGVSQTPSNKVTEKGKYVELRCDPISGHTALYWYRQSLGQGPEFLIYFQGTGAADDSGLPNDRFFAVRPEGSVSTLKIQRTERGDSAVYLCASSLARDNEQFFGPGTRLTVL.

The genes are TRBV19 and TRBJ1-5; 7 nucleotides match TRBD1. Germline V gives CDR1 LNHDA, CDR2 SQIVND (reference sequence). The CDR3 spans 13 residues. V lost 9 bases to trimming and J lost 7 bases; unmatched junction nucleotides: 9. CDR3 sequence (DNA): TGTGCCAGCGCCGGCACAGGGGACCAGCCCCAGCATTTT. It is translated as CASAGTGDQPQHF.

The chain couples TRBV15 to TRBJ2-3; 7 bases are a match to TRBD1. The germline CDR1 and CDR2 sequences are LNHNV and YYDKDF (reference sequence). V lost 5 bases, J lost 2 bases, and 7 bases stayed unmatched. This CDR3 spans 15 amino acids. Written as DNA, the CDR3 is TGTGCCACCAGCCCCCGGGGACAGTCCACAGATACGCAGTATTTT. Translation: CATSPRGQSTDTQYF.

The chain carries TRBV7-2 and TRBJ1-6; 11 nucleotides line up with TRBD1. V was pared by 5 bases and J by 10 bases, with 13 bases of the junction left unmatched. Germline CDR1 reads SGHTA; CDR2 reads FQGNSA. The CDR3 is made up of 17 amino acids. In DNA, the CDR3 is TGTGCCAGCAGCGACCGGGACAGGGGGACTATATGGTCACCCCTCCACTTT. Its translation: CASSDRDRGTIWSPLHF.

The chain uses TRBV11-2 and TRBJ1-2; TRBD1 might be the D (5 bases). The V end was cut by 5 bases, the J end by 0 bases, with 10 bases between. This CDR3 is 14 amino acids long. Looked up from germline, CDR1 is SGHAT and CDR2 is FQNNGV. The CDR3 bases are TGTGCCAGCAGCCGCGACAGATCTAACTATGGCTACACCTTC. Residues: CASSRDRSNYGYTF.

This chain joins TRBV19 and TRBJ1-1; perhaps TRBD1 as D (5 bases). The V end lost 5 bases, the J end lost 2 bases, and 12 bases lay between the germline ends. There are 14 residues in the CDR3. Germline V CDR1 and CDR2: LNHDA, SQIVND (reference sequence). The CDR3 spells CASSSRGGNTEAFF. CDR3 coding DNA: TGTGCCAGTAGTTCCCGGGGGGGAAACACTGAAGCTTTCTTT.

The chain is built from TRBV5-5 and TRBJ2-7; TRBD1 matches 9 bases. The length of the CDR3 is 15 residues. Germline V lookup: CDR1 SGHKS, CDR2 YYEKEE (reference sequence). V dropped 2 bases and J dropped 2; count of bases not matched to a gene: 5. The CDR3 loop is CASSFGQGRAYEQYF. CDR3 sequence (DNA): TGTGCCAGCAGCTTTGGACAGGGGAGAGCCTACGAGCAGTACTTC.

A single count supports this clone. The chain has TRBV6-6 and TRBJ1-2; D is unresolved. The CDR3 totals 14 residues. Trimming took off 0 bases at V and 3 bases at J, with 8 bases between the two ends. Per germline, CDR1 MNHNY and CDR2 SVGAGI (reference sequence). DNA of the CDR3: TGTGCCAGCAGTTACTCAGGGAGGGACTATGGCTACACCTTC. Its protein is CASSYSGRDYGYTF.